This TCR beta chain was sequenced during a study of T cells in tuberculosis (dated by TCRdb to the late 2010s). Concerning the study at large: The study combined CD1B tetramers and high-throughput TCR immunosequencing to characterize T cells specific for the mycobacterial lipid antigen glucose monomycolate (GMM). Study-wide conclusions, independent of this receptor: T cells that bind the CD1B-GMM tetramer with low affinity may have been missed by the stringent sort gate.

This clone turned up a few times. Nothing much larger sits one base from this clone, and base qualities are not available. At the junction V is shortened by 5 bases and J by 2 bases; bases outside the gene matches: 15. As encoded in the germline V gene, CDR1 is MNHNS while CDR2 is SASEGT. The CDR3 runs 17 amino acids, cysteine and phenylalanine included. CDR3 DNA is the only sequence kept; it has 51 bases, read in frame from the first base. After being thawed and rested overnight, PBMC were stained with GMM-loaded CD1B tetramer, a Live/Dead dye and anti-CD3, and were then sorted on a FACS Aria II. The CD1B tetramers were loaded with C32 glucose monomycolate that had been purified from Rhodococcus equi. Before cryopreservation, the PBMC used for tetramer sorting had been depleted of CD14-expressing monocytes as part of a separate study. From each donor, approximately 100,000 tetramer-negative cells were sorted and analyzed together with the tetramer-positive cells. GMM-loaded CD1B tetramers were used to sort antigen-specific T cells from four healthy South African adults.

TCR-alpha and TCR-beta chains were sequenced unpaired, so chain pairing information was not available. TCR libraries were generated with the immunoSEQ multiplex PCR assay, using TCR-beta and/or TCR-alpha/delta assays for each sample. The Illumina high-throughput platform was used to sequence the amplified TCR libraries. Per the authors' processing: Clustering and dimensionality reduction relied on pairwise TCRdist distances among GMM-specific receptors from T cells that were either sorted ex vivo or expanded in vitro. Sequence motifs, defined by gene usage and CDR3 content, were tested for enrichment in tetramer-positive compared with tetramer-negative populations. TCRdb obtained this table from immuneACCESS and retained in-frame rearrangements with V and J assigned. These tables miss some clones; where compared with another copy, unresolved V genes account for less than half of the shortfall, and the remainder is unexplained. V, J and clone size are taken as reported in that table, and D and trimming were inferred from the DNA itself. A total of nearly 60,000 clones appear in this sample, around 90% of them only once. The top ten clonotypes cover less than 25% of the sample.

This sequence was found in an adult woman with latent tuberculosis. The V and J segments used are TRBV6-1 and TRBJ2-7, with 7 junctional bases fitting TRBD2. Sample: CD1b-GMM tetramer-negative cells sorted from PBMCs. The cell subset or site label, as the study defines it: T cells not binding CD1B-GMM tetramer, sorted from same donor. This receptor has the CDR3 CASSKVTKGLYTYEQYF. The DNA sequence is as follows: TGTGCCAGCAGTAAAGTTACTAAGGGACTATATACCTACGAGCAGTACTTC.